The rows below give T cell receptor beta chains drawn from one sample of a study of memory CD4+ T cells and cytomegalovirus serostatus. The method was immunoSEQ multiplex PCR; TCRdb's version includes in-frame clones alone and lacks a portion of them. The sample consists of under 80,000 clones, approximately 78% of them appearing once. Material: memory CD4+ T cells from blood. These receptors all come from an adult in good health and CMV-seropositive. The CDR3 runs from the conserved cysteine through the conserved F or W. The D gene is left open where the match is weak. Clone size appears in some rows only: once, few, many, or a class for an expanded clone.

>TRBV10-3|-|-|TRBJ2-2
CAISMVGTGELFF
TGTGCCATCAGCATGGTGGGCACCGGGGAGCTGTTTTTT
>TRBV28|-|-|TRBJ2-6
CATKEGSGANVLTF
TGTGCCACCAAAGAAGGTTCAGGGGCCAACGTCCTGACTTTC
>TRBV28|TRBD1|-|TRBJ1-4
CASSPGTGVPEKLFF
TGTGCCAGCAGTCCCGGGACAGGGGTGCCTGAAAAACTGTTTTTT
>TRBV6-4|-|-|TRBJ1-1
CARTQGGDTEAFF
TGTGCCAGGACACAGGGAGGAGACACTGAAGCTTTCTTT
>TRBV4-1|TRBD1|few|TRBJ1-5
CASSPGGFNQPQHF
TGCGCCAGCAGTCCAGGGGGATTTAATCAGCCCCAGCATTTT
>TRBV7-6|TRBD1|-|TRBJ1-5
CASSGAGTGVPQHF
TGTGCCAGCAGCGGGGCCGGGACAGGGGTGCCCCAGCATTTT
>TRBV27|TRBD1|few|TRBJ1-2
CATGQGRAYGYTF
TGTGCCACAGGACAGGGAAGGGCCTATGGCTACACCTTC
>TRBV6-1|-|few|TRBJ2-1
CASSEAPSAGEQFF
TGTGCCAGCAGTGAAGCCCCTAGCGCGGGTGAGCAGTTCTTC
>TRBV19|-|-|TRBJ2-1
CASSINLLLPYNEQFF
TGTGCCAGTAGTATAAATCTTCTTCTACCCTACAATGAGCAGTTCTTC
>TRBV27|-|-|TRBJ2-6
CASSWGSSFSGANVLTF
TGTGCCAGCAGTTGGGGAAGTTCCTTCTCTGGGGCCAACGTCCTGACTTTC
>TRBV30|-|once|TRBJ2-1
CAWSPKDSYNEQFF
TGTGCCTGGAGTCCAAAAGACTCCTACAATGAGCAGTTCTTC
>TRBV5-6|-|-|TRBJ1-2
CASSLWGGYTF
TGTGCCAGCAGCTTGTGGGGTGGCTACACCTTC
>TRBV7-7|TRBD2|-|TRBJ2-3
CASSLDGGGSDTQYF
TGTGCTAGCAGCTTGGACGGGGGGGGCTCAGATACGCAGTATTTT
>TRBV4-2|TRBD1|few|TRBJ1-4
CASSQEDRGIEKLFF
TGTGCCAGCAGCCAGGAAGACAGGGGGATTGAAAAACTGTTTTTT
>TRBV19|TRBD1|-|TRBJ2-5
CASSLLRDRGNQETQYF
TGTGCCAGTAGCCTTCTGCGGGACAGGGGTAACCAAGAGACCCAGTACTTC
>TRBV2|-|few|TRBJ1-5
CASTTVLVQPQHF
TGTGCCAGCACGACAGTGTTAGTTCAGCCCCAGCATTTT
>TRBV4-1|-|-|TRBJ1-1
CASSQDTSDTEAFF
TGCGCCAGCAGCCAAGATACCTCGGACACTGAAGCTTTCTTT
>TRBV7-6|TRBD1|-|TRBJ1-1
CASSLGQGGEAFF
TGTGCCAGCAGCTTAGGACAGGGGGGTGAAGCTTTCTTT
>TRBV5-5|-|-|TRBJ2-3
CASSLASGDTQYF
TGTGCCAGCAGCTTGGCCTCTGGTGATACGCAGTATTTT
>TRBV27|-|-|TRBJ1-2
CASSPTGSAYGYTF
TGTGCCAGCAGTCCTACAGGTTCCGCATATGGCTACACCTTC
>TRBV27|-|-|TRBJ1-1
CASSLRKTAGDEAFF
TGTGCCAGCAGTTTACGAAAGACAGCCGGGGACGAAGCTTTCTTT
>TRBV19|-|-|TRBJ2-1
CASSIGPSNNEQFF
TGTGCCAGTAGTATCGGACCAAGCAACAATGAGCAGTTCTTC
>TRBV7-8|-|-|TRBJ2-3
CASSLELTRGNTQYF
TGTGCCAGCAGCTTAGAGTTGACTAGAGGAAATACGCAGTATTTT
>TRBV7-9|TRBD1|once|TRBJ1-3
CASSLVPGQATQFGNTIYF
TGTGCCAGCAGCTTAGTACCGGGACAGGCTACGCAATTCGGAAACACCATATATTTT
>TRBV2|-|-|TRBJ1-2
CASSGTANYGYTF
TGTGCCAGCAGTGGGACAGCTAACTATGGCTACACCTTC
>TRBV9|-|once|TRBJ1-5
CASSGGAQNQPQHF
TGTGCCAGCAGCGGCGGGGCCCAGAATCAGCCCCAGCATTTT
>TRBV10-3|-|-|TRBJ2-5
CAIARGGEETQYF
TGTGCCATCGCCCGGGGCGGTGAAGAGACCCAGTACTTC
>TRBV19|-|-|TRBJ1-1
CASSISRPGKAFF
TGTGCCAGTAGTATTTCGCGGCCGGGCAAAGCTTTCTTT